The 16 T cell receptor beta chains listed next were all sequenced from one sample in a study of T-cell memory formation after mild COVID-19. TCRdb processed the 5' RACE reads anew with MiXCR; each CDR3 protein has one entry. In the table there are about 150,000 distinct CDR3 sequences, 25% to 40% of which are singletons. The sample comprised PBMCs or a T cell subset sorted from them (not recorded which). The source is an adult woman who had mild COVID-19 (a few samples of this study predate the infection). Cell type and time point are not known.

This clonotype turned up a few times. This chain uses TRBV5-1 with TRBJ2-2, with D perhaps assigned TRBD1 or TRBD2 (5 bases each). The germline V gene has CDR1 SGHRS and CDR2 YFSETQ. Deletions cut 3 bases from V and 0 bases from J, with 12 bases between. The CDR3 sequence is 16 residues long. The CDR3 spells CASSSTGTPNTGELFF. In DNA, the CDR3 is TGCGCCAGCAGCTCTACCGGGACGCCGAACACCGGGGAGCTGTTTTTT. Combining the CDR3 with reference TRBV5-1 and TRBJ2-2 gives the whole variable domain KAGVTQTPRYLIKTRGQQVTLSCSPISGHRSVSWYQQTPGQGLQFLFEYFSETQRNKGNFPGRFSGRQFSNSRSEMNVSTLELGDSALYLCASSSTGTPNTGELFFGEGSRLTVL.

A few counts support this clonotype. The genes are TRBV6-2 or TRBV6-3 and TRBJ2-7; possibly TRBD1 for D (5 bases). The CDR3 length is 18 residues. CDR1 and CDR2 (germline): MNHEY, SVGEGT. Trimming took off 2 bases at V and 0 bases at J, with 20 bases between the two ends. This chain's CDR3 is CASSYLTLGAHGSYEQYF. The DNA of the CDR3 is TGTGCCAGCAGTTACCTGACTTTAGGGGCCCACGGCTCCTACGAGCAGTACTTC.

This clonotype was detected only a few times. The chain links TRBV14 to TRBJ2-2, with D unresolved. There are 15 residues in the CDR3. Germline lookup yields CDR1 SGHDN and CDR2 FVKESK. V was trimmed by 3 bases and J by 2 bases, leaving 10 bases between them. CDR3 sequence reads: CASSQLADNTGELFF. The CDR3 coding sequence is TGTGCCAGCAGCCAGTTGGCGGATAACACCGGGGAGCTGTTTTTT.

The chain uses TRBV29-1 and TRBJ2-7, with D possibly TRBD1 on 5 matching bases. The CDR3 has 14 residues. The V gene lost 0 bases and the J gene lost 0 bases, with 9 bases spanning the gap. Germline values: CDR1 SQVTM, CDR2 ANQGSEA. CDR3 bases: TGCAGCGTTGAAGATGACAGAAGCTCCTACGAGCAGTACTTC. Encoded protein: CSVEDDRSSYEQYF.

The chain has TRBV6-1 and TRBJ2-3, with 8 nucleotides matching TRBD2. The CDR3 is 16 amino acids. Germline V lookup: CDR1 MNHNS, CDR2 SASEGT. With 2 bases clipped from V and 6 bases from J, the junction kept 10 bases outside the gene matches. CDR3 DNA: TGTGCCAGCAGTGAAAATGGGGCTAGCGGGTGGGATACGCAGTATTTT. This sequence encodes CASSENGASGWDTQYF.

The chain is built from TRBV11-3 and TRBJ2-7; perhaps TRBD1 as D (7 bases). The CDR3 covers 15 residues. The V end lost 5 bases, the J end lost 4 bases, and 18 bases lay between the germline ends. The germline V gene encodes CDR1 SGHNT and CDR2 YENEEA. This CDR3 reads CASSHQGGMSYEQYF. The CDR3 bases are TGTGCCAGCAGCCACCAGGGGGGTATGTCTTACGAGCAGTACTTC.

The rearrangement links TRBV7-6 to TRBJ2-5, with D possibly being TRBD1 or TRBD2 (5 bases each). This CDR3 is 15 amino acids long. From germline, CDR1 is SGHVS and CDR2 FNYEAQ. V lost 7 bases, J lost 4 bases, and 19 bases lay in between. CDR3 loop: CASTFSPGPTETQYF. Written as DNA, the CDR3 is TGTGCCAGCACTTTCTCACCGGGACCCACAGAGACCCAGTACTTC.

The sample holds a few counts of this clonotype. The chain links TRBV5-1 to TRBJ2-1; 8 bases are shared with TRBD2. The V gene's germline CDR1 is SGHRS and CDR2 YFSETQ. The CDR3 loop spans 14 amino acids. V lost 6 bases, J lost 6 bases, and 8 bases stayed unmatched. CDR3 loop: CASTTGLGINEQFF. The CDR3 nucleotides read TGCGCCAGCACAACGGGACTAGGCATCAATGAGCAGTTCTTC.

A remark on this clonotype: A junction end diverges from the germline sequence, so it may reflect a read error. V usage is TRBV4-1 and J usage is TRBJ2-1; 11 bases align to TRBD2. Germline lookup yields CDR1 MGHRA and CDR2 YSYEKL. CDR3 size: 15 residues. DNA for the CDR3: TGCGCCAGCAACCAATTAGCGGGGGGGCACGGTGAGCAGTTCTTC. Its protein product is CASNQLAGGHGEQFF.

This chain uses TRBV9 with TRBJ2-7; D may be TRBD1 or TRBD2 (5 bases each). V shed 5 bases and J shed 1 base, with 22 bases lying between them. The CDR3 totals 17 residues. CDR1 and CDR2 from the germline V gene are SGDLS and YYNGEE. The DNA for the CDR3 is TGTGCCAGCAGTCCATTTTCTACGGGGCGGAGGTCCTACGAGCAGTACTTC. Translated, it gives CASSPFSTGRRSYEQYF.

The V and J genes are TRBV5-1 and TRBJ1-2; a possible D gene is TRBD1 (5 bases). The V end lost 6 bases, the J end lost 4 bases, and 19 bases lay between the germline ends. Germline V gene lookup returns CDR1 SGHRS and CDR2 YFSETQ. The CDR3 has 15 amino acids. The CDR3 is CASTETGTAFYGYTF. The CDR3 nucleotides are TGCGCCAGCACCGAAACCGGGACTGCCTTCTATGGCTACACCTTC.

The chain links TRBV5-1 to TRBJ1-4, with TRBD1 matching over 8 bases. Trimming removed 3 bases from V and 8 bases from J; junction bases left unmatched: 12. Per the germline V gene, CDR1 is SGHRS and CDR2 is YFSETQ. The CDR3 runs to 16 residues. CDR3 in amino acids: CASSYAGGEMSEKLFF. DNA for the CDR3: TGCGCCAGCAGCTACGCAGGGGGCGAGATGAGCGAAAAACTGTTTTTT. Supplemented by reference TRBV5-1 and TRBJ1-4, the full variable domain reads KAGVTQTPRYLIKTRGQQVTLSCSPISGHRSVSWYQQTPGQGLQFLFEYFSETQRNKGNFPGRFSGRQFSNSRSEMNVSTLELGDSALYLCASSYAGGEMSEKLFFGSGTQLSVL.

The V call is TRBV3-1, the J call TRBJ1-5, with D hard to call. CDR3 length: 18 amino acids. Trimming cost V 4 bases and J 4 bases, with 23 bases left between them. CDR1 and CDR2 (germline): LGHDT, YNNKEL (reference sequence). CDR3: CASSPTDPGSRQNQPQHF. Written as DNA, the CDR3 is TGTGCCAGCAGCCCTACTGATCCGGGCTCCCGTCAAAATCAGCCCCAGCATTTT.

The genes are TRBV30 and TRBJ2-2; unclear D gene. V lost 2 bases to trimming and J lost 6 bases, with 7 bases between them. Germline CDR1 reads GTSNPN; CDR2 reads SVGIG (reference sequence). The CDR3 loop spans 12 amino acids. The CDR3: CAWSLTSGELFF. The CDR3 DNA sequence: TGTGCCTGGAGTCTGACATCCGGGGAGCTGTTTTTT.

This chain joins TRBV4-3 and TRBJ2-7, with unresolved D. Germline V lookup: CDR1 LGHNA, CDR2 YSLEER. Trimming removed 0 bases from V and 0 bases from J, with 12 bases in between. The CDR3 covers 16 residues. CDR3 nucleotide sequence: TGCGCCAGCAGCCAAGATCTAGAGACATTCTCCTACGAGCAGTACTTC. Its protein is CASSQDLETFSYEQYF.

The chain joins TRBV10-3 to TRBJ2-1; maybe TRBD1 (6 bases). Germline V gene data show CDR1 as ENHRY and CDR2 as SYGVKD. The V and J ends lost 0 bases and 8 bases respectively, with 11 bases between them. This CDR3 has 14 amino acids. The CDR3 loop reads CAISESRGLYEQFF. Written as DNA, the CDR3 is TGTGCCATCAGTGAGTCCAGGGGCTTGTATGAGCAGTTCTTC.